This T cell receptor (beta chain) was sequenced during a study of T cell repertoires in cytomegalovirus infection. TCRdb re-called the reads through MiXCR, storing one row per CDR3 protein. The sample has 20,000 to 30,000 distinct CDR3 sequences, 20% to 25% seen once. The CDR3 totals 13 residues. In germline, CDR1 is SQVTM, CDR2 ANQGSEA. Trimming cost V 4 bases and J 7 bases, with 14 bases left between them. For this clonotype: Its antigen is unidentified.

This chain uses TRBV29-1 with TRBJ2-1; TRBD1 is a possible D gene (6 bases). The origin of this receptor is a human donor in good health (CMV status not recorded). Some clones in this sample may be carry-over from other donors' samples. The specimen was CD8+ T cells from cultured PBMCs, collected from culture after CMV antigen stimulation. CDR3 region: CSVVRDNWNEQFF. CDR3 DNA sequence: TGCAGCGTTGTGAGGGACAACTGGAATGAGCAGTTCTTC.